By sample share, the clone carrying this TCR beta chain is medium-sized. Full-length variable regions came from constant-region reverse primers plus semi-nested Nested Universal Primer A PCR. TCRdb processed the 5' RACE reads anew with MiXCR; each CDR3 protein has one entry. The profile shows approximately 10,000 distinct CDR3 sequences, 25% to 30% of them singletons. Treg sorting used a CD4+CD25+CD127-/low gate. This CDR3 contains 14 residues. J lost 7 bases, V lost 0 bases, and 4 bases had no gene match. The germline gives CDR1 SGHRS, CDR2 YFSETQ. What was sequenced was Tregs sorted from blood. This TCR was recovered from a female donor with breast cancer. The rearrangement uses TRBV5-1 and TRBJ2-7; 10 bases map to TRBD2. The CDR3 region is CASSLGLAGVEQYF. CDR3 DNA sequence: TGCGCCAGCAGCTTGGGCCTAGCGGGAGTTGAGCAGTACTTC. The variable domain in full, completed from reference TRBV5-1 and TRBJ2-7, reads KAGVTQTPRYLIKTRGQQVTLSCSPISGHRSVSWYQQTPGQGLQFLFEYFSETQRNKGNFPGRFSGRQFSNSRSEMNVSTLELGDSALYLCASSLGLAGVEQYFGPGTRLTVT.